These 21 T cell receptor beta chains were all obtained from the same sample, sequenced in a study of blood T cell repertoires in COVID-19. Sequencing used immunoSEQ multiplex PCR; TCRdb keeps in-frame clones, though not all of them. Here the sample spans approximately 670,000 clones, around 89% being singletons. Input material: peripheral blood. The receptor set was obtained from a young woman with acute or convalescent COVID-19.

The chain joins TRBV6-1 to TRBJ1-2; D unclear. Germline assignment: CDR1 MNHNS and CDR2 SASEGT. The germline V and J ends were trimmed by 1 base and 8 bases, with 5 bases remaining between them. CDR3 length: 11 amino acids. CDR3 protein: CASSEGAGYTF. Written as DNA, the CDR3 is TGTGCCAGCAGTGAAGGGGCAGGCTACACCTTC.

The chain links TRBV10-3 to TRBJ2-3; D not resolved. Trimming removed 4 bases at V and 1 base at J, with 3 bases between. The germline V gene has CDR1 ENHRY and CDR2 SYGVKD. The CDR3 extends over 12 amino acids. The CDR3 here is CAISAGTDTQYF. CDR3 DNA: TGTGCCATCAGTGCCGGCACAGATACGCAGTATTTT.

The J gene is TRBJ1-1, the V gene TRBV27; unclear D gene. Looked up from germline, CDR1 is MNHEY and CDR2 is SMNVEV (reference sequence). The CDR3 is 14 amino acids. V was shortened by 7 bases and J by 3 bases, with 15 bases between the two germline ends. The CDR3, as DNA: TGTGCCAGCAACAGAGGAGAGGGCTACACTGAAGCTTTCTTT. It encodes CASNRGEGYTEAFF.

This clone was found once. The chain links TRBV27 to TRBJ1-1; TRBD1 is a possible D gene (6 bases). The CDR3 extends over 17 amino acids. Trimming stripped 0 bases from V and 0 bases from J, with 14 bases between. Germline CDR1 is MNHEY and CDR2 is SMNVEV (reference sequence). CDR3 coding DNA: TGTGCCAGCAGTTTATCGGTTTCCCCAGGGGTGAACACTGAAGCTTTCTTT. As protein: CASSLSVSPGVNTEAFF.

The chain is built from TRBV5-4 and TRBJ1-1, with 8 bases matching TRBD1. With 4 bases clipped from V and 5 bases from J, the junction kept 19 bases outside the gene matches. The CDR3 spans 18 residues. The germline V gene encodes CDR1 SGHNT and CDR2 YYREEE (reference sequence). The CDR3 loop is CASSSRTNRGYRGTEAFF. Here the CDR3 DNA reads TGTGCCAGCAGCAGCCGAACTAACAGGGGGTATCGAGGGACTGAAGCTTTCTTT. Together with reference TRBV5-4 and TRBJ1-1, the CDR3 gives the full variable domain: ETGVTQSPTHLIKTRGQQVTLRCSSQSGHNTVSWYQQALGQGPQFIFQYYREEENGRGNFPPRFSGLQFPNYSSELNVNALELDDSALYLCASSSRTNRGYRGTEAFFGQGTRLTVV.

The chain uses TRBV6-1 and TRBJ1-2; TRBD1 matches 7 bases. The junction had 13 bases not matched to a gene; V was cut back by 2 bases and J by 13 bases. The length of the CDR3 is 14 residues. Germline lookup yields CDR1 MNHNS and CDR2 SASEGT. The CDR3 is CASSERDRVSPSTF. CDR3 coding DNA: TGTGCCAGCAGTGAAAGAGACAGGGTTAGCCCTAGCACCTTC.

The chain is built from TRBV4-1 and TRBJ1-5; the D gene is possibly TRBD1 (5 bases). CDR3 length: 15 residues. In germline, CDR1 is MGHRA, CDR2 YSYEKL. Trimming left V 2 bases short and J 7 bases short, with 15 bases between. CDR3 coding DNA: TGCGCCAGCAGCCAATGGGGGGGGTCTGGACAGCCCCAGCATTTT. Protein sequence: CASSQWGGSGQPQHF.

The chain links TRBV5-4 to TRBJ1-2; tentative D call: TRBD1 (6 bases). Trimming took 4 bases from V and 3 from J, leaving 10 bases between them. Germline V gene data show CDR1 as SGHNT and CDR2 as YYREEE (reference sequence). CDR3 length equals 13 residues. CDR3 nucleotide sequence: TGTGCCAGCAGCATAACAGGGTACTATGGCTACACCTTC. Protein product: CASSITGYYGYTF.

The V call is TRBV2, the J call TRBJ1-2; TRBD1 aligns across 9 bases. Looked up from germline, CDR1 is SNHLY and CDR2 is FYNNEI. V dropped 1 base and J dropped 10; count of bases not matched to a gene: 4. This CDR3 comprises 13 residues. Here the CDR3 DNA reads TGTGCCAGCAGTGAAGGGGGACAGGGTATCTACACCTTC. It yields the protein CASSEGGQGIYTF.

The rearrangement links TRBV30 to TRBJ1-6, with D tentatively TRBD1 (5 bases). Trimming cost V 3 bases and J 7 bases, with 13 bases left between them. Germline V CDR1 and CDR2: GTSNPN, SVGIG (reference sequence). The CDR3 is made up of 14 amino acids. CDR3 loop: CAWRENRQNSPLHF. The CDR3, as DNA: TGTGCCTGGAGGGAGAACAGGCAAAATTCACCCCTCCACTTT.

CDR3 sequence: CASLDRAGANVLTF. DNA of the CDR3: TGTGCCAGTTTGGACAGGGCTGGGGCCAACGTCCTGACTTTC. J is TRBJ2-6 and V is TRBV19, with 8 bases aligning to TRBD1. The CDR3 is made up of 14 amino acids. Germline CDR1 LNHDA, CDR2 SQIVND (reference sequence). V lost 8 bases and J lost 2; bases outside the gene matches: 2.

The chain links TRBV19 to TRBJ1-1; 11 bases are shared with TRBD1. The V and J ends lost 0 bases and 7 bases, in that order; junction bases with no gene match: 10. This CDR3 comprises 17 residues. Germline values: CDR1 LNHDA, CDR2 SQIVND (reference sequence). CDR3 loop: CASSIDPSGTGGLEAFF. Written as DNA, the CDR3 is TGTGCCAGTAGTATAGATCCTTCCGGGACAGGGGGACTTGAAGCTTTCTTT.

This chain connects TRBV6-5 to TRBJ1-2; no firm D call. The CDR3 is 14 residues long. Per the germline V gene, CDR1 is MNHEY and CDR2 is SVGAGI. V was pared by 6 bases and J by 0 bases, with 11 bases between. For the CDR3, the DNA is TGTGCCAGCAGCTCCGGACTGTCTAACTATGGCTACACCTTC. The encoded protein is CASSSGLSNYGYTF.

The chain combines TRBV19 with TRBJ1-1; D may be TRBD1 (6 bases). Germline values: CDR1 LNHDA, CDR2 SQIVND (reference sequence). The germline V and J ends were trimmed by 1 base and 13 bases, with 13 bases remaining between them. This CDR3 comprises 12 residues. In DNA form, the CDR3 reads TGTGCCAGTAGTATAGCGGCACAGGGTGTTTTCTTT. This gives the protein CASSIAAQGVFF.

The V call is TRBV2, the J call TRBJ2-7, with D unresolved. The V gene's germline CDR1 is SNHLY and CDR2 FYNNEI. This CDR3 contains 10 residues. The V end lost 5 bases, the J end lost 4 bases, and 3 bases lay between the germline ends. The CDR3 reads CASSLYEQYF. The CDR3 DNA reads TGTGCCAGCAGTCTATACGAGCAGTACTTC. Together with reference TRBV2 and TRBJ2-7, the CDR3 gives the full variable domain: EPEVTQTPSHQVTQMGQEVILRCVPISNHLYFYWYRQILGQKVEFLVSFYNNEISEKSEIFDDQFSVERPDGSNFTLKIRSTKLEDSAMYFCASSLYEQYFGPGTRLTVT.

This clone appeared once. The chain recombines TRBV6-6 with TRBJ1-1; TRBD1 is a possible D gene (5 bases). Between the trimmed V and J ends, which lost 6 bases and 2 bases, there was a span of 13 bases. Germline assignment: CDR1 MNHNY and CDR2 SVGAGI (reference sequence). The CDR3 is 14 amino acids. The CDR3 loop is CASRRGAENTEAFF. DNA for the CDR3: TGTGCCAGCAGGCGAGGGGCGGAAAACACTGAAGCTTTCTTT.

The chain has TRBV30 and TRBJ1-1; no firm D call. Germline V gene lookup returns CDR1 GTSNPN and CDR2 SVGIG (reference sequence). V was pared by 0 bases and J by 3 bases, with 8 bases between. The CDR3 runs to 13 residues. CDR3 nucleotides: TGTGCCTGGAGTGTACGGTCGCACACTGAAGCTTTCTTT. Protein sequence: CAWSVRSHTEAFF.

This chain uses TRBV5-1 with TRBJ1-3; tentative D call: TRBD1 (6 bases). There are 17 residues in the CDR3. V gave up 5 bases and J gave up 0 bases, with 18 bases separating them. Germline V CDR1 and CDR2: SGHRS, YFSETQ. The CDR3 reads CASRAGQGTISGNTIYF. The CDR3 region has the DNA TGCGCCAGCAGGGCGGGCCAGGGGACCATCTCTGGAAACACCATATATTTT.

The chain combines TRBV24-1 with TRBJ1-3; 8 nucleotides align to TRBD1. This CDR3 has 19 residues. Germline V CDR1 and CDR2: KGHDR, SFDVKD. The J segment lost 2 bases and the V segment lost 5 bases, leaving 16 bases of the junction unmatched. The CDR3 here is CATSAPSPPGDRTGNTIYF. In DNA, the CDR3 is TGTGCCACCAGTGCACCATCTCCGCCGGGGGACAGGACTGGAAACACCATATATTTT.

This clone has a single count. The rearrangement uses TRBV7-9 and TRBJ1-1; a weak D match, TRBD1 (6 bases). This CDR3 is built from 18 residues. The V end was cut by 4 bases, the J end by 3 bases, with 24 bases between. The germline gives CDR1 SEHNR, CDR2 FQNEAQ (reference sequence). The DNA for the CDR3 is TGTGCCAGCAGCTCACCCATCGCGGGGGGGCACTCGGACACTGAAGCTTTCTTT. This gives the protein CASSSPIAGGHSDTEAFF.

This clone turned up a few times. The chain carries TRBV24-1 and TRBJ2-6; TRBD1 matches 9 bases. The CDR3 is 19 amino acids. V shed 1 base, J shed 2 bases, and the junction held 8 bases outside the gene matches. Germline lookup yields CDR1 KGHDR and CDR2 SFDVKD. CDR3 in amino acids: CATSDFGGTGQTGANVLTF. The DNA for the CDR3 is TGTGCCACCAGTGATTTCGGCGGGACAGGGCAAACTGGGGCCAACGTCCTGACTTTC.